This T cell receptor beta chain was profiled in a study of CXCR3-negative and CXCR3-positive naive CD8 T cells. Whole-study results and caveats: Naive subsets expressed similar surface CD5; TRB CDR3 features served to infer TCR strength. TRBV-TRBJ usage matched between naive CXCR3-negative and CXCR3-positive cells but not between memory cells. Comparably high diversity was seen in both naive subsets, and much lower diversity in memory CD8+ cells.

The CDR3 contains 19 residues. Naive CD8+ T cells displayed a CD45RO-CCR7+CD27+CD95- phenotype. Points on this clonotype: Its specificity is not known.

The libraries of TRB cDNA were prepared using 5' RACE with UMI labels. From the 5' RACE reads, TCRdb lists one entry per CDR3 protein and no DNA. In all, the sample yields 50,000 to 75,000 distinct CDR3 sequences. V gene TRBV21-1 combines with J gene TRBJ2-5; with no DNA, the TCRdb D assignment of TRBD1 cannot be verified. TRBV21-1 has pseudogene status. The source of this sequence is a human donor in good health. Some clones in this sample may be carry-over from other donors' samples. Material for sequencing was naive CXCR3- CD8+ T cells from blood. The subset here: CD45RO-CCR7+CD27+CD95- naive CD8+ T cells lacking CXCR3 (TNR3-). The CDR3 loop is CASSKWATGVVSCKETQYF.